These 21 T cell receptor beta chains were all obtained from the same sample, sequenced in a study of response to subunit inactivated influenza vaccine. MiXCR, applied by TCRdb to the RT-PCR reads, yields one record per CDR3 protein. Here the sample spans about 500,000 distinct CDR3 sequences, approximately 15% being singletons. The sample here was CD4+ T cells sorted from PBMCs, taken about 23 months after vaccination. The receptor set was obtained from a man aged 45-69 years who received an inactivated influenza vaccine.

The chain recombines TRBV6-1 with TRBJ2-3; 9 bases are a match to TRBD2. This CDR3 is 16 amino acids long. The germline V gene has CDR1 MNHNS and CDR2 SASEGT. V lost 5 bases and J lost 3; bases outside the gene matches: 9. The CDR3: CASSPGIAGVTDTQYF. The CDR3 DNA follows: TGTGCCAGCAGTCCGGGGATAGCGGGGGTTACAGATACGCAGTATTTT.

This clonotype was counted a few times. J is TRBJ2-5 and V is TRBV20-1, with TRBD1 matching 9 bases. V was pared by 1 base and J by 2 bases, with 2 bases of the junction left unmatched. The V gene's germline CDR1 is DFQATT and CDR2 SNEGSKA (reference sequence). CDR3 length: 14 amino acids. CDR3 nucleotides: TGCAGTGCTAGAGTTGACAGGGGGCAAGAGACCCAGTACTTC. Translated, it gives CSARVDRGQETQYF.

The sample holds a few counts of this clonotype. The chain joins TRBV30 to TRBJ1-3; TRBD1 matches at 7 bases. Germline V gives CDR1 GTSNPN, CDR2 SVGIG (reference sequence). The CDR3 totals 15 residues. V gave up 2 bases and J gave up 0 bases; unmatched junction bases: 4. CDR3 in amino acids: CAWSRTGLSGNTIYF. The CDR3 nucleotides read TGTGCCTGGAGTAGGACAGGTCTCTCTGGAAACACCATATATTTT.

This clonotype was found many times. The chain combines TRBV5-1 with TRBJ2-5, with TRBD2 identical over 13 bases. Losses at the gene ends were 4 bases for V and 5 bases for J; bases not matched to a gene: 5. The germline V gene encodes CDR1 SGHRS and CDR2 YFSETQ. The CDR3 spans 15 residues. CDR3 region: CASSQGLAGTETQYF. In DNA, the CDR3 is TGCGCCAGCAGCCAGGGACTAGCGGGAACGGAGACCCAGTACTTC.

The chain has TRBV7-9 and TRBJ2-6; the match to TRBD1 covers 9 bases. From germline, CDR1 is SEHNR and CDR2 FQNEAQ (reference sequence). V shed 2 bases, J shed 0 bases, and the junction held 2 bases outside the gene matches. CDR3 length: 17 amino acids. The CDR3 nucleotides read TGTGCCAGCAGCTTAAAGGGACAGGGCTCTGGGGCCAACGTCCTGACTTTC. Amino acids: CASSLKGQGSGANVLTF. The full variable domain, rest sourced from reference TRBV7-9 and TRBJ2-6, is DTGVSQNPRHKITKRGQNVTFRCDPISEHNRLYWYRQTLGQGPEFLTYFQNEAQLEKSRLLSDRFSAERPKGSFSTLEIQRTEQGDSAMYLCASSLKGQGSGANVLTFGAGSRLTVL.

This rearrangement joins TRBV4-2 to TRBJ2-3; 11 bases line up with TRBD2. V was pared by 0 bases and J by 0 bases, with 11 bases of the junction left unmatched. The CDR3 is made up of 20 amino acids. Germline assignment: CDR1 LGHNA and CDR2 YNFKEQ. CDR3 residues: CASSQEKLAGAPSSTDTQYF. CDR3 sequence (DNA): TGTGCCAGCAGCCAAGAAAAACTAGCGGGAGCCCCATCTAGCACAGATACGCAGTATTTT.

The genes are TRBV4-2 and TRBJ1-1; D is undetermined. The CDR3 runs 15 residues. Per the germline V gene, CDR1 is LGHNA and CDR2 is YNFKEQ. Trimming removed 0 bases at V and 0 bases at J, with 8 bases between. The CDR3 nucleotides are TGTGCCAGCAGCCAAGAGTGGAGAATGAACACTGAAGCTTTCTTT. Amino acids: CASSQEWRMNTEAFF.

Here the CDR3 reads CASSGLGGTEQFF. CDR3 bases: TGTGCCAGCAGTGGGCTAGGGGGGACTGAGCAGTTCTTC. The chain carries TRBV25-1 and TRBJ2-1, with D perhaps matching TRBD1 or TRBD2 (6 bases each). CDR1 and CDR2 (germline): MGHDK, SYGVNS. Trimming removed 4 bases at V and 9 bases at J, with 13 bases between. The CDR3 covers 13 residues.

The sample holds a few counts of this clonotype. V is TRBV27 and J is TRBJ2-7; a weak D match, TRBD1 (6 bases). The germline V gene encodes CDR1 MNHEY and CDR2 SMNVEV (reference sequence). Trimming stripped 3 bases from V and 0 bases from J, with 12 bases between. The CDR3 has 15 residues. The CDR3 DNA sequence: TGTGCCAGCAGTTTCTCGACAGGAAGCTCCTACGAGCAGTACTTC. It yields the protein CASSFSTGSSYEQYF.

This clonotype was detected a few times. The chain combines TRBV18 with TRBJ2-3, with D tentatively TRBD1 (6 bases). Germline V gene data show CDR1 as KGHSH and CDR2 as LQKENI. The CDR3 contains 12 residues. For the CDR3, the DNA is TGTGCATCAGGGGACAGCACAGATACGCAGTATTTT. It is translated as CASGDSTDTQYF.

The V and J genes are TRBV29-1 and TRBJ2-5; TRBD1 aligns across 8 bases. Germline lookup yields CDR1 SQVTM and CDR2 ANQGSEA. CDR3 length: 13 amino acids. After removal of 1 base from V and 6 bases from J, the junction contained 4 bases not matched to a gene. The CDR3 here is CSVEARGLKTQYF. In nucleotides, the CDR3 is TGCAGCGTTGAAGCCAGGGGGCTGAAGACCCAGTACTTC.

J is TRBJ2-3 and V is TRBV5-1; 9 bases match TRBD2. Germline assignment: CDR1 SGHRS and CDR2 YFSETQ. V gave up 4 bases and J gave up 4 bases; unmatched junction bases: 7. The CDR3 covers 15 residues. CDR3 amino acids: CASSAAGGAPDTQYF. CDR3 coding DNA: TGCGCCAGCAGCGCTGCGGGGGGGGCTCCAGATACGCAGTATTTT.

This clonotype appeared a few times. The chain employs TRBV3-1 and TRBJ1-2; D is possibly TRBD1 (6 bases). CDR1 is LGHDT and CDR2 is YNNKEL in the germline V gene (reference sequence). The CDR3 contains 13 residues. The V and J ends lost 1 base and 7 bases respectively, with 10 bases between them. As DNA, the CDR3 is TGTGCCAGCAGCCAAGGGGGGCAAGTTGGCTACACCTTC. The encoded protein is CASSQGGQVGYTF.

The V gene is TRBV11-2, the J gene TRBJ1-2; TRBD1 is a possible D gene (5 bases). V shed 3 bases and J shed 4 bases, with 12 bases lying between them. The CDR3 covers 14 residues. CDR1 and CDR2 (germline): SGHAT, FQNNGV. The CDR3: CASSFDSQSYGYTF. The CDR3 DNA reads as TGTGCCAGCAGCTTCGACAGCCAAAGCTATGGCTACACCTTC.

By sample share, this clonotype is medium-sized (0.01 to 0.1%). The chain combines TRBV4-3 with TRBJ2-2; TRBD2 matches 9 bases. The CDR3 contains 17 residues. With 1 base clipped from V and 7 bases from J, the junction kept 10 bases outside the gene matches. The germline gives CDR1 LGHNA, CDR2 YSLEER. DNA for the CDR3: TGCGCCAGCAGCCAAGTCCCAAGGCTAGCGGGACACGGGGAGCTGTTTTTT. Protein sequence: CASSQVPRLAGHGELFF.

The gene calls are TRBV28 and TRBJ1-5; D unclear. CDR3 length equals 13 residues. Between the trimmed V and J ends, which lost 3 bases and 9 bases, there was a span of 12 bases. The V gene's germline CDR1 is MDHEN and CDR2 SYDVKM. The CDR3 spells CASSLGESVPQHF. CDR3 nucleotide sequence: TGTGCCAGCAGTTTGGGAGAATCAGTGCCCCAGCATTTT. Looking up the rest from reference TRBV28 and TRBJ1-5 gives the full variable domain: DVKVTQSSRYLVKRTGEKVFLECVQDMDHENMFWYRQDPGLGLRLIYFSYDVKMKEKGDIPEGYSVSREKKERFSLILESASTNQTSMYLCASSLGESVPQHFGDGTRLSIL.

This clonotype was found a few times. The chain employs TRBV5-1 and TRBJ1-2; 9 positions agree with TRBD1. The CDR3 has 15 residues. After removal of 7 bases from V and 0 bases from J, the junction contained 7 bases not matched to a gene. Germline CDR1 is SGHRS and CDR2 is YFSETQ. CDR3 DNA sequence: TGCGCCAGCGGCGAGGGGACAGGGACTAACTATGGCTACACCTTC. Its translation: CASGEGTGTNYGYTF. Full variable domain (missing parts from reference TRBV5-1 and TRBJ1-2): KAGVTQTPRYLIKTRGQQVTLSCSPISGHRSVSWYQQTPGQGLQFLFEYFSETQRNKGNFPGRFSGRQFSNSRSEMNVSTLELGDSALYLCASGEGTGTNYGYTFGSGTRLTVV.

This clonotype has more than one count but fewer than ten. The chain is built from TRBV6-5 and TRBJ1-1; no firm D call. The CDR3 consists of 13 residues. Germline V gene sequence: CDR1 MNHEY, CDR2 SVGAGI. V lost 3 bases and J lost 7, with 12 bases in between. This chain's CDR3 is CASSYLEGHEAFF. CDR3 in DNA: TGTGCCAGCAGTTATCTTGAAGGGCATGAAGCTTTCTTT.

V is TRBV27 and J is TRBJ2-2; D is tentatively TRBD1 or TRBD2 (6 bases each). CDR1 and CDR2 (germline): MNHEY, SMNVEV (reference sequence). The CDR3 consists of 16 residues. V was cut by 5 bases and J by 5 bases, with 18 bases left in between. CDR3 in amino acids: CASSRFGGHSTGELFF. The CDR3 region has the DNA TGTGCCAGCAGTAGGTTTGGGGGGCATAGTACCGGGGAGCTGTTTTTT.

This clonotype was detected many times. The DNA of the CDR3 is TGCAGTGCTAGTGTGGACAGATTTTATAGCAATCAGCCCCAGCATTTT. Translation gives CSASVDRFYSNQPQHF. The chain has TRBV20-1 and TRBJ1-5, with D possibly being TRBD1 (6 bases). The CDR3 runs 16 residues. Trimming stripped 3 bases from V and 0 bases from J, with 15 bases between. Germline-derived CDR1 and CDR2 are DFQATT and SNEGSKA (reference sequence).

Only a few counts were recorded for this clonotype. This chain links TRBV11-3 with TRBJ2-3, with TRBD2 matching 14 bases. This CDR3 contains 19 residues. Looked up from germline, CDR1 is SGHNT and CDR2 is YENEEA. J lost 0 bases, V lost 4 bases, and 9 bases had no gene match. Here the CDR3 reads CASSSRLAGGSSSTDTQYF. Here the CDR3 DNA reads TGTGCCAGCAGCTCTCGACTAGCGGGAGGGAGTTCTAGCACAGATACGCAGTATTTT.